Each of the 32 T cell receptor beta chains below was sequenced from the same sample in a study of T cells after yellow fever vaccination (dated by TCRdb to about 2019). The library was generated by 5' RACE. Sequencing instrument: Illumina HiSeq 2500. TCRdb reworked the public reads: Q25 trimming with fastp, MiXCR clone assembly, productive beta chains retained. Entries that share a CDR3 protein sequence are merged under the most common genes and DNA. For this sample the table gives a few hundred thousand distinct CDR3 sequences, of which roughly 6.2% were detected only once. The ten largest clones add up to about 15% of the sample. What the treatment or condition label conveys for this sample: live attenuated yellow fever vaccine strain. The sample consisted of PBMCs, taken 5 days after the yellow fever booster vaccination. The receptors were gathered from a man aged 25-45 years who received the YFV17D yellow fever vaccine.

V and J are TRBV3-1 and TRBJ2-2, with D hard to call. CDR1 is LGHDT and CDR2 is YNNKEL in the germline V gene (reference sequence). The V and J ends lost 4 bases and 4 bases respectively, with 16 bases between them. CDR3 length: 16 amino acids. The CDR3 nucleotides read TGTGCCAGCAGCCCAGCCACGTCCGTTTCCACCGGGGAGCTGTTTTTT. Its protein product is CASSPATSVSTGELFF.

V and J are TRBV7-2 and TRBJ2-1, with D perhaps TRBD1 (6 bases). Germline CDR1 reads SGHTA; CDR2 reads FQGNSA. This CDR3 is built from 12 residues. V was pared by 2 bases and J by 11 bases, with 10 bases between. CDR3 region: CASSLRDIQQFF. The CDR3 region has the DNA TGTGCCAGCAGCTTAAGGGACATTCAGCAGTTCTTC.

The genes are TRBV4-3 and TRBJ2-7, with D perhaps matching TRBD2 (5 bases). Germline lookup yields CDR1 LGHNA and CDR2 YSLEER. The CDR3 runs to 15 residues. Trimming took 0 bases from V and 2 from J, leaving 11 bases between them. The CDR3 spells CASSQEATNPYEQYF. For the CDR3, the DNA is TGCGCCAGCAGCCAAGAGGCGACTAACCCCTACGAGCAGTACTTC.

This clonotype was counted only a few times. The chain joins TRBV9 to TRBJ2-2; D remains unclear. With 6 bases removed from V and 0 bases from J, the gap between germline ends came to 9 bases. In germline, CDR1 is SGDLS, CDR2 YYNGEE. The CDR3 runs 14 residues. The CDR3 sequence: CASKVSTNTGELFF. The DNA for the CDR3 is TGTGCCAGCAAAGTCTCGACGAACACCGGGGAGCTGTTTTTT. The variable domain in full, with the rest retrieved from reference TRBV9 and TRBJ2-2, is DSGVTQTPKHLITATGQRVTLRCSPRSGDLSVYWYQQSLDQGLQFLIQYYNGEERAKGNILERFSAQQFPDLHSELNLSSLELGDSALYFCASKVSTNTGELFFGEGSRLTVL.

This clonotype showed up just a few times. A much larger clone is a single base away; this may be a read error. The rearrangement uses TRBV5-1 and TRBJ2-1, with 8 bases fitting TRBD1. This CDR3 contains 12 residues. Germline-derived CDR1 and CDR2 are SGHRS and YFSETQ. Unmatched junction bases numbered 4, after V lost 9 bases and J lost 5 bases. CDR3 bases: TGCGCCACCAAGACAGGGGACAATGAGCAGTTCTTC. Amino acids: CATKTGDNEQFF.

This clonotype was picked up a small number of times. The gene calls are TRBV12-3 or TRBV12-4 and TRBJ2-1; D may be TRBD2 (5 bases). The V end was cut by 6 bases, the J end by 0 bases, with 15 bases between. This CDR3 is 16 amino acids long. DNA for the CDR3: TGTGCCAGCAGCCCTGGACTGGCTAGCTCCTACAATGAGCAGTTCTTC. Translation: CASSPGLASSYNEQFF.

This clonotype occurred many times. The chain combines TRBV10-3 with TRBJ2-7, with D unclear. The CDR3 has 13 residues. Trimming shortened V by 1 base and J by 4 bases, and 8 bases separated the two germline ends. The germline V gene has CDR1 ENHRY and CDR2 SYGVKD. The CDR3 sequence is CAISEYARYEQYF. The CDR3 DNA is TGTGCCATCAGTGAGTACGCGAGATACGAGCAGTACTTC.

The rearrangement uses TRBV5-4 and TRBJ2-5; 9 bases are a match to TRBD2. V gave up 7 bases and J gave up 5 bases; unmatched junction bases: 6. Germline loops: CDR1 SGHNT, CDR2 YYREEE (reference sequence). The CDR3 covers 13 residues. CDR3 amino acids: CASGSGSEETQYF. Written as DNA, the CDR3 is TGTGCCAGCGGTAGCGGGAGCGAGGAGACCCAGTACTTC.

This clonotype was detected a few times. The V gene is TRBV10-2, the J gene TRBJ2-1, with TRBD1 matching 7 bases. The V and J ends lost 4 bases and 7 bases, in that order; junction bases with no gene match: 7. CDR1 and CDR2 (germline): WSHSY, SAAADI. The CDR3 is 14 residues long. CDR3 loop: CASSVTGVRNEQFF. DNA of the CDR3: TGCGCCAGCAGTGTCACAGGGGTGAGAAATGAGCAGTTCTTC.

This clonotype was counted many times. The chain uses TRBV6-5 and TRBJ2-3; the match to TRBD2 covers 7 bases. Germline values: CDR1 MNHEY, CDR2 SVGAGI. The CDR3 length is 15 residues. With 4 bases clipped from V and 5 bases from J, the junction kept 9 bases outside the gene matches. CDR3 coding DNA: TGTGCCAGCAGTTCCTCTTGGGGGGGGGAAGATACGCAGTATTTT. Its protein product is CASSSSWGGEDTQYF.

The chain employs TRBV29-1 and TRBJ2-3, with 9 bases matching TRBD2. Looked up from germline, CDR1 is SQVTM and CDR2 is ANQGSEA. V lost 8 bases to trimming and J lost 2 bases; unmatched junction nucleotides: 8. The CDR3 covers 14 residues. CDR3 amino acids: CSFPGLAPTDTQYF. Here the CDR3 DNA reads TGCAGCTTTCCGGGACTAGCCCCCACAGATACGCAGTATTTT.

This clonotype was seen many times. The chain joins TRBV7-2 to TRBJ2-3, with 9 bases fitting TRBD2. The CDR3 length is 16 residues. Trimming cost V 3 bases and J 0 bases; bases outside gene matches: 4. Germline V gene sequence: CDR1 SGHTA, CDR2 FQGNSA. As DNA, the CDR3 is TGTGCCAGCAGCTTTCGACTAGCGGTCAGCACAGATACGCAGTATTTT. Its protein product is CASSFRLAVSTDTQYF.

CDR3 coding DNA: TGCGCCAGCAGCCAAGAACTAGCGGGAGGCTATGAGCAGTTCTTC. As protein: CASSQELAGGYEQFF. The chain is built from TRBV4-3 and TRBJ2-1; 12 bases are shared with TRBD2. CDR3 length: 15 residues. The germline gives CDR1 LGHNA, CDR2 YSLEER. The V gene end was trimmed by 0 bases and the J gene end by 8 bases; junction bases not matched to a gene: 2.

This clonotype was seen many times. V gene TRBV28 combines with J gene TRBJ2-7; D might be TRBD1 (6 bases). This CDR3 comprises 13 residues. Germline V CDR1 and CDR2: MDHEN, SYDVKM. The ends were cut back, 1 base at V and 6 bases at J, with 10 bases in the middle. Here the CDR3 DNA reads TGTGCCAGCAGTTTATCAGGGGTTGCCGAGCAGTACTTC. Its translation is CASSLSGVAEQYF.

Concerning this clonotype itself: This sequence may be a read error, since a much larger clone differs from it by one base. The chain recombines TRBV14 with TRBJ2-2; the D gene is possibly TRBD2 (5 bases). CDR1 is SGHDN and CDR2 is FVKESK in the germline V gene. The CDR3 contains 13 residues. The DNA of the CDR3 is TGTGCCAGCAGCCAAGATTGGACCGGGGAGCAGTTTTTT. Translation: CASSQDWTGEQFF.

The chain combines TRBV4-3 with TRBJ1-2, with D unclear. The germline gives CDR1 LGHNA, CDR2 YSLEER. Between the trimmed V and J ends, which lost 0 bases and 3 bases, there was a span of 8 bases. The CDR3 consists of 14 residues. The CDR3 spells CASSQEPAYYGYTF. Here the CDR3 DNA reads TGCGCCAGCAGCCAAGAACCAGCGTACTATGGCTACACCTTC.

The CDR3 region has the DNA TGTGCCAGCAGCCTCTCCGGGACAGCAAACTACGAGCAGTACTTC. As protein: CASSLSGTANYEQYF. J is TRBJ2-7 and V is TRBV5-6, with 7 bases matching TRBD1. CDR1 is SGHDT and CDR2 is YYEEEE in the germline V gene. This CDR3 contains 15 residues. V dropped 4 bases and J dropped 3; count of bases not matched to a gene: 10.

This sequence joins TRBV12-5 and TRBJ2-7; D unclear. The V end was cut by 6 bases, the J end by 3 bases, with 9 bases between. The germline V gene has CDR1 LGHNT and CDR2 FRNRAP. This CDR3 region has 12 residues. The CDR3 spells CASGRNDYEQYF. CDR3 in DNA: TGTGCTAGTGGCCGAAACGACTACGAGCAGTACTTC.

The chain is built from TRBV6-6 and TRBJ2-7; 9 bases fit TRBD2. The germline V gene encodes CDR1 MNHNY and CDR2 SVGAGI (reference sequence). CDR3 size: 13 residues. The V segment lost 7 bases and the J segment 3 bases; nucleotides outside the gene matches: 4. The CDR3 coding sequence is TGTGCCAGCAATAAAGCGGGAGGCTACGAGCAGTACTTC. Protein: CASNKAGGYEQYF.

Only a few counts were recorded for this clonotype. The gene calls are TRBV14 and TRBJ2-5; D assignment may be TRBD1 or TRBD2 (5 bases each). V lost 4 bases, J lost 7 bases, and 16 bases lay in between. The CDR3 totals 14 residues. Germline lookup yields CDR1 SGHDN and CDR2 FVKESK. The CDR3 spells CASSRGGLGWTQYF. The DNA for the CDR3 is TGTGCCAGCAGCCGGGGCGGACTCGGTTGGACCCAGTACTTC.

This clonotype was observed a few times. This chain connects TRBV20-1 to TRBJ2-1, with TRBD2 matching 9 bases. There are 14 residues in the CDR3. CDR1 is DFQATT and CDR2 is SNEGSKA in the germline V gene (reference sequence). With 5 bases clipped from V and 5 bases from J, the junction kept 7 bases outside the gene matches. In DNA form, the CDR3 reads TGCAGTGCTGGGCAAGCGGGAGGAAACAATGAGCAGTTCTTC. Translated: CSAGQAGGNNEQFF.

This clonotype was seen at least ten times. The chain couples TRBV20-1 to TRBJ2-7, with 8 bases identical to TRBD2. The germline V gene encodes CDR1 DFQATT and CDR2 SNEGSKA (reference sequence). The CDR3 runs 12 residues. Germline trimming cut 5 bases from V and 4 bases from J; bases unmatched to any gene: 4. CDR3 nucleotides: TGCAGTGCTGCGGCGGGAGGTTACGAGCAGTACTTC. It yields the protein CSAAAGGYEQYF.

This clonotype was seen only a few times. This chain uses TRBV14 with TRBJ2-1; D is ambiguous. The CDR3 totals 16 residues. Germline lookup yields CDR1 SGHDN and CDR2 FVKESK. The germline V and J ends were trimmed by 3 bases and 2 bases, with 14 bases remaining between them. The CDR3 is CASSHVGLMPYNEQFF. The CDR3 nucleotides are TGTGCCAGCAGCCATGTAGGTCTCATGCCCTACAATGAGCAGTTCTTC.

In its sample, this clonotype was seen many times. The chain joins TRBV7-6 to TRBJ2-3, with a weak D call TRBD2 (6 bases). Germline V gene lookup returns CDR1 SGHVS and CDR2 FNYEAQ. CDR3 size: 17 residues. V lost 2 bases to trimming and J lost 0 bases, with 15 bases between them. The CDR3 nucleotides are TGTGCCAGCAGCTTATTGGTTCGGGAGCCAAGCACAGATACGCAGTATTTT. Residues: CASSLLVREPSTDTQYF.

The CDR3 loop is CASSPQGYGETQYF. The CDR3, as DNA: TGTGCCAGCTCACCTCAGGGTTACGGAGAGACCCAGTACTTC. The chain employs TRBV18 and TRBJ2-5; TRBD1 might be the D (5 bases). The germline V and J ends were trimmed by 3 bases and 4 bases, with 12 bases remaining between them. There are 14 residues in the CDR3. The germline V gene has CDR1 KGHSH and CDR2 LQKENI.

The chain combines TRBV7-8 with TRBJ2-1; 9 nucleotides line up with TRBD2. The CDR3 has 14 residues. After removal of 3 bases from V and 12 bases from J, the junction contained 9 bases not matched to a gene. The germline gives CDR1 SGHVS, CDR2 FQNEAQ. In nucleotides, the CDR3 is TGTGCCAGCAGCTTTCAAGCGGGAGGCGGTGCGCAGTTCTTC. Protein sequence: CASSFQAGGGAQFF.

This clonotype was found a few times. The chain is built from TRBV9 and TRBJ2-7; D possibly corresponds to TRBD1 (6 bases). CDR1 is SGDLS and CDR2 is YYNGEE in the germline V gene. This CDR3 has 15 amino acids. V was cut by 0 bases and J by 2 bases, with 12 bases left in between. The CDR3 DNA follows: TGTGCCAGCAGCGTAGGAAAGGGGGTAGCCTACGAGCAGTACTTC. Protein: CASSVGKGVAYEQYF.

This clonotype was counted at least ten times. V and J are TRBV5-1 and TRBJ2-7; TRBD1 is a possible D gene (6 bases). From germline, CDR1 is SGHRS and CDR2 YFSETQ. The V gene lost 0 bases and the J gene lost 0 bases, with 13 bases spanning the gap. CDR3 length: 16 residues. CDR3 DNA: TGCGCCAGCAGCTTGGGAATTGGGGGCCCCTCCTACGAGCAGTACTTC. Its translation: CASSLGIGGPSYEQYF.

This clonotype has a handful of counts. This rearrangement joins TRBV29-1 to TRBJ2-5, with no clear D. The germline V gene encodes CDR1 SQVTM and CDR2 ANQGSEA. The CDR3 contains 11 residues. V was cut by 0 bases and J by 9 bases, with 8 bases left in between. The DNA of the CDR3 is TGCAGCGTTGAAGATATCCGGGCCCAGTACTTC. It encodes CSVEDIRAQYF.

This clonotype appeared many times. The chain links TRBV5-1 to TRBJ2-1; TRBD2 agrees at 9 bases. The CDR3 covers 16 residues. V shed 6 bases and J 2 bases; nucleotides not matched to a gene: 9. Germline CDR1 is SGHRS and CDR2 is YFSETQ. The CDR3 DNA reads TGCGCCAGCACAGATGGGAGCGGGAGGACCTACAATGAGCAGTTCTTC. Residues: CASTDGSGRTYNEQFF.

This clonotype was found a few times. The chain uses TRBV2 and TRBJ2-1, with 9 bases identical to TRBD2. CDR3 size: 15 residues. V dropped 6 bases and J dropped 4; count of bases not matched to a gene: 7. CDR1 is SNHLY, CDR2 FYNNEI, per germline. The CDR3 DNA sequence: TGTGCCAGCAGGCAGACTAGCGGAGGTTACAATGAGCAGTTCTTC. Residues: CASRQTSGGYNEQFF.

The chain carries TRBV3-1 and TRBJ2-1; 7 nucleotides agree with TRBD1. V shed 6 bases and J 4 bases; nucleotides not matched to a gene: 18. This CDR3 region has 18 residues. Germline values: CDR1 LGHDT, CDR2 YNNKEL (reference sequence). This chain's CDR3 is CASSFSPLSRDRYNEQFF. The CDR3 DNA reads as TGTGCCAGCAGTTTCAGCCCGCTCTCCCGGGACAGATACAATGAGCAGTTCTTC.